This T cell receptor beta chain appears in the sequencing data of a study of blood T cells in healthy people across ages (dated by TCRdb to 2013 to 2016). As for the study more broadly: In model experiments, template switching captured about one uniquely barcoded TCR beta cDNA molecule for every two T cells. To track age-related changes in TCR beta repertoire diversity, the study relied on deep sequencing normalized with unique cDNA molecular identifiers. The donors were divided into four age groups: young (average about 16 years), middle-aged (about 41), aged (approximately 62) and long-lived (around 80). To avoid experimental bias, donors of different ages were distributed randomly across sequencing lanes. The study analyzed two additional independent replicas of 1 million unique cDNA reads from the same blood draw for two donors, one aged 18 to 29 and one aged 80 or older.

The germline V gene provides CDR1 SGHTA and CDR2 FQGNSA. Including the terminal cysteine and phenylalanine, the CDR3 comprises 16 residues. Only CDR3 DNA remains: 48 bases, in frame from the first base. Germline trimming: 5 bases from V, 4 bases from J; junction bases outside gene matches: 8. Library generation was performed with 5' RACE. The reads were generated on an Illumina HiSeq 2500. A second PCR of roughly 6 to 11 cycles was performed with a sample-barcoded 5' primer and a J-beta primer mix. Each TCR beta cDNA molecule received a unique molecular identifier from a template-switch 5' adaptor carrying 12 random nucleotides. At least 2.5 million CDR3-containing paired-end reads were obtained from each sample. First-strand cDNA was synthesized from all RNA with the Mint cDNA synthesis kit, primed by a TRBC-specific oligonucleotide. All cDNA was treated with uracil-DNA glycosylase and then went through a first 18-cycle PCR with the universal primers M1SS and BC2_uni_R. In the authors' own workflow: For normalization, 1 million high-quality reads were randomly selected from each sample, with every read carrying a distinct molecular identifier. Instead of being binned into consensus sequences, reads that shared molecular identifiers were thrown out. MiTCR, with a Q25 quality threshold and the strictest error-elimination algorithm, was used for CDR3 identification, clonotype clustering and error correction. A nonparametric unseen species model with Euler transformation was used to estimate a lower bound on total TCR beta diversity. TCRdb's own reprocessing of the public reads used fastp at Q25 and MiXCR and kept productive beta chains. Every CDR3 protein is listed once, alongside the most common genes and DNA of its rows. Here the V and J calls rest on TCRdb's processing, not on the authors' analysis. The sample table contains 1.5 million to 2 million distinct CDR3 sequences; only one count was recorded for 28% of them. The ten largest make up less than 9.5% of the sample.

As for this clonotype: Its antigen is not yet known. No base qualities exist here, and no much larger clone lies one base off it.

Donors were 35 to 40 systemically healthy Caucasian individuals from Russia aged about 6 to 100 years. Around 9.9 milliliters of peripheral blood were collected from each donor into EDTA-treated Vacutainer tubes. Ficoll-Paque density-gradient centrifugation was used to isolate PBMCs, with at least 7 million per sample. Total RNA was extracted from PBMCs with Trizol reagent, with at least 5 micrograms obtained per sample. For every donor, an aliquot of PBMCs went through flow cytometry to measure the percentages of naive CD45RAhigh/CD27high T cells. Overall results and qualifications from the work: Observed TCR beta diversity correlated strongly with the percentage of naive T cells measured by flow cytometry. Compared with the aged group, the long-lived group had more naive CD4+ T cells, fewer expanded clones and increased TCR diversity, a pattern suggesting age selection. Because profiling used bulk unsorted PBMCs, naive and antigen-experienced compartments could not be compared conclusively. Estimates of total diversity based on one million sequenced T cells were regarded as lower bounds and as underestimates. Observed TCR beta diversity per million T cells fell roughly linearly with age, and a significant reduction was already apparent by age around 39. Because the CMV infection status of the donors was unknown, age-related changes in expanded clonotypes may potentially have been confounded.

Sequencing was done on a sample of blood. Recombination joined TRBV7-2 with TRBJ2-2; 9 bases in between match TRBD2. This TCR came from a woman in her thirties in good health. The bases are TGTGCCAGCAGCACCGAGCGGGGGGCCTCCACCGGGGAGCTGTTTTTT. Translated, it gives CASSTERGASTGELFF.